The clone carrying this T cell receptor (beta chain) was detected only a few times. Researchers reported sorting CD4+ naive, central memory, regulatory and stem cell-like memory cells via CD45RO/CCR7/CD25/CD127/CD95/CD27. All of the isolated RNA was reverse transcribed, so expressed TCRB transcripts were sequenced. Sequenced by immunoSEQ multiplex PCR; TCRdb stores in-frame clones only, minus some. The table has under 800,000 clones, about 16% seen once; the top ten hold 0.07% to 0.095%. This specimen belongs to a study of beta chain features in type 1 diabetes. V lost 4 bases and J lost 0, with 11 bases in between. Per germline, CDR1 SGHNT and CDR2 YYREEE (reference sequence). There are 14 residues in the CDR3.

The specimen was naive CD4+ T cells from blood. The chain links TRBV5-4 to TRBJ2-7, with D possibly matching TRBD1 (6 bases). The sequence derives from a young man in good health. The CDR3 region is CASSSDRSSYEQYF. The CDR3 nucleotides read TGTGCCAGCAGCAGCGACAGGAGCTCCTACGAGCAGTACTTC.